This T cell receptor (beta chain) was obtained from a study of blood T cell repertoires in COVID-19. As for the study in general: T cells, B-cell-depleted T cells, or PBMCs provided the cDNA or gDNA that served as material.

In germline, CDR1 is SGHAT, CDR2 FQNNGV. CDR3 length: 14 residues. Trimming took 3 bases from V and 4 from J, leaving 10 bases between them. The study assigned cohorts using participant-reported clinical history. Authors' methods: Nucleated cell counts were estimated from reference gene primer amplification. Clones were read by immunoSEQ multiplex PCR, and TCRdb kept only the in-frame ones, dropping some. Clone size and V and J calls were adopted from that table, with D and trimming inferred from the DNA. The repertoire consists of about 200,000 clones, with roughly 83% occurring once and the leading ten covering around 5%.

J is TRBJ1-3 and V is TRBV11-2; no firm D call. The origin of this receptor is a man between 35 and 55 years old with acute COVID-19. Sequenced input: PBMCs or T cells enriched from blood (not recorded which). The CDR3 DNA follows: TGTGCCAGCAGCTTCCGGGAAAACGGAAACACCATATATTTT. It encodes CASSFRENGNTIYF.